One and the same sample provided the 7 T cell receptor beta chains below, sequenced in a study of blood T cells in healthy people across ages. Primed by a sample-barcoded 5' primer and a J-beta primer mix, a second PCR proceeded for roughly 7 to 11 cycles. TCRdb reprocessed the 5' RACE reads with MiXCR, giving one entry per CDR3 protein. The sample shows 800,000 or so distinct CDR3 sequences, around a quarter of them seen only once. These data also featured in a second study, about T cells of mothers and their children.

Sequences were obtained from blood. These receptors all come from a boy younger than 18 in good health.

This clonotype was found a few times. J is TRBJ1-4 and V is TRBV3-2; TRBD1 is taken as the D call from the table, unchecked against the DNA. TRBV3-2 is marked as a pseudogene. The CDR3 consists of 10 residues. CDR3 DNA: TGTGCCAGCAGCCCCTCCGGACAGGACTTT. Its protein product is CASSPSGQDF.

The table lists this clonotype with a few counts. The rearrangement joins TRBV4-3 to TRBJ2-5, with D uncertain. The J call could be wrong; TRBJ2-7 is a better fit for the DNA end. There are 15 residues in the CDR3. CDR1 is LGHNA, CDR2 YSLEER, per germline. The CDR3 DNA sequence: TGCGCCAGCAGCCAAGCTGACGAGGAAGCGTACGAGCAGTACTTC. Amino acid sequence: CASSQADEEAYEQYF.

This sequence joins TRBV9 and TRBJ1-5; D not certain. Germline V gene sequence: CDR1 SGDLS, CDR2 YYNGEE. CDR3 length: 10 amino acids. The V gene lost 6 bases and the J gene lost 8 bases, with 6 bases spanning the gap. CDR3 DNA: TGTGCCAGCACCCTGAAGCCCCAGCATTTT. Encoded protein: CASTLKPQHF.

The V call is TRBV27, the J call TRBJ2-5; perhaps TRBD2 as D (5 bases). V gave up 0 bases and J gave up 1 base, with 9 bases separating them. The length of the CDR3 is 15 residues. In germline, CDR1 is MNHEY, CDR2 SMNVEV (reference sequence). In DNA form, the CDR3 reads TGTGCCAGCAGTTTATCGACGGGGAGCCAAGAGACCCAGTACTTC. This encodes CASSLSTGSQETQYF.

This clonotype appeared a few times. The genes are TRBV4-3 and TRBJ1-6; 10 nucleotides line up with TRBD1. The junction had 6 bases not matched to a gene; V was cut back by 3 bases and J by 4 bases. CDR1 and CDR2 from the germline V gene are LGHNA and YSLEER. The CDR3 runs to 17 residues. CDR3: CASSQRRQGAYNSPLHF. As DNA, the CDR3 is TGCGCCAGCAGCCAGAGGCGACAGGGGGCGTATAATTCACCCCTCCACTTT.

There are a few counts of this clonotype. This sequence joins TRBV27 and TRBJ2-7, with D perhaps TRBD1 (5 bases). The CDR3 has 13 amino acids. Trimming pared 2 bases from V and 4 bases from J, leaving 9 bases between. The V gene's germline CDR1 is MNHEY and CDR2 SMNVEV (reference sequence). The CDR3 here is CASSLGRQYEQYF. The DNA of the CDR3 is TGTGCCAGCAGTTTAGGTCGACAGTACGAGCAGTACTTC.

The chain joins TRBV3-1 to TRBJ2-5, with 14 bases that match TRBD2. The CDR3 totals 16 residues. From germline, CDR1 is LGHDT and CDR2 YNNKEL (reference sequence). The V segment lost 3 bases and the J segment 4 bases; nucleotides outside the gene matches: 4. CDR3 DNA sequence: TGTGCCAGCAGCCAGAGGACTAGCGGGGGGAGAGAGACCCAGTACTTC. It translates to CASSQRTSGGRETQYF.